This is a list of T cell receptor beta chains from one sample in a study of post-analysis software for immune sequencing data. Each CDR3 protein gets one entry after TCRdb re-called the PCR reads with MiXCR. This table holds approximately 630,000 distinct CDR3 sequences, 55% to 60% found once. Material for sequencing was blood. These receptors came from a girl aged 2 to 9 with multiple sclerosis. Each CDR3 is given with its conserved first and last residue. The D gene is left open where the match is weak. Not every row has a clone size; where given, it reads once, few, many or a size class.

J gene | V gene | clone size | D gene | CDR3 DNA | CDR3 protein
TRBJ2-7 | TRBV7-4 | few | - | TGTGCCAGCAGCTTAGTTTGTCAATTCAGCTCCTACGAGCAGTACTTC | CASSLVCQFSSYEQYF
TRBJ1-1 | TRBV6-5 | - | - | TGTGCCAGCAGTTACTCGAGACCTGGGGGTGAAGCTTTCTTT | CASSYSRPGGEAFF
TRBJ2-7 | TRBV11-2 | - | - | TGTGCCAGCAGCTACCACGAGCAGTACTTC | CASSYHEQYF
TRBJ1-2 | TRBV12-3/TRBV12-4 | - | - | TGTGCCAGCAGTTTAGTTGGGACACCTTATGGCTACACCTTC | CASSLVGTPYGYTF
TRBJ2-3 | TRBV7-2 | - | TRBD2 | TGTGCCAGCAGCCCTCGGCGGGGGGCGAGGAGCACAGGTACGCAGTATTTT | CASSPRRGARSTGTQYF
TRBJ2-1 | TRBV15 | - | TRBD1 | TGTGCCACCACGCCTGACGGGGGACAGGACTACAATGAGCAGTTCTTC | CATTPDGGQDYNEQFF
TRBJ2-5 | TRBV5-1 | - | TRBD2 | TGCGCCAGCAGCTTGGCCGTAGCGGGAGACGGCCAAGAGACCCAGTACTTC | CASSLAVAGDGQETQYF
TRBJ2-1 | TRBV18 | - | TRBD2 | TGTGCCAGCTCACCCGGCGGGGGGGCAAATGAGCAGTTCTTC | CASSPGGGANEQFF
TRBJ2-1 | TRBV5-1 | - | TRBD1 | TGCGCCAGCAGCTTGGAAGGACAGGGGCTCCATGAGCAGTTCTTC | CASSLEGQGLHEQFF
TRBJ2-7 | TRBV7-2 | - | - | TGCGCCAGCAGCTCGACATCCCACTACGAGCAGTACTTC | CASSSTSHYEQYF
TRBJ2-1 | TRBV6-8 | - | - | TGTGCCAGCAGTTACTCGATTGCGGGGAGCTCCTACAATGAGCAGTTCTTC | CASSYSIAGSSYNEQFF